A selection of T cell receptor beta chains follows, all from one sample in a study of cytomegalovirus exposure and HLA in healthy donors. Clones were read by immunoSEQ multiplex PCR, and TCRdb kept only the in-frame ones, dropping some. The sample holds 150,000 to 250,000 clones, 75% to 85% seen once. Input material: PBMCs. Every receptor here comes from a woman in her fifties or sixties in good health and CMV-seronegative. Each CDR3 is given with its conserved first and last residue. The D gene is left open where the match is weak. Some rows have no size entry. The others give once, few or many, or a class for an expanded clone.

J gene,D gene,V gene,clone size,CDR3 protein,CDR3 DNA
TRBJ1-6,NA,TRBV18,NA,CASSPNSNNSPLHF,TGTGCCAGCTCACCAAACAGTAATAATTCACCCCTCCACTTT
TRBJ2-1,TRBD2,TRBV6-4,NA,CASSPGRSSYNEQFF,TGTGCCAGCAGTCCCGGGAGGAGCTCCTACAATGAGCAGTTCTTC
TRBJ2-7,NA,TRBV5-1,NA,CASSPGTFSSYEQYF,TGCGCCAGCAGCCCCGGGACTTTTAGCTCCTACGAGCAGTACTTC
TRBJ1-2,NA,TRBV4-2,NA,CASSHPLSPTGKYGYTF,TGTGCCAGCAGCCATCCCCTATCACCCACAGGGAAGTATGGCTACACCTTC
TRBJ2-2,NA,TRBV28,once,CASSNPTGELFF,TGTGCCTCCTCTAACCCCACCGGGGAGCTGTTTTTT
TRBJ2-1,NA,TRBV28,few,CASSSEPLADYYNEQFF,TGTGCCAGCAGTTCAGAACCGCTAGCAGACTACTACAATGAGCAGTTCTTC
TRBJ1-1,NA,TRBV4-2,NA,CASSPPPGFNTEAFF,TGTGCCAGCAGCCCTCCCCCGGGGTTTAACACTGAAGCTTTCTTT
TRBJ2-1,TRBD2,TRBV30,few,CAWSEWAERERRSEQFF,TGTGCCTGGAGTGAGTGGGCCGAGCGGGAAAGGAGAAGTGAGCAGTTCTTC
TRBJ1-1,NA,TRBV4-1,NA,CASSQTPSTPRGLDTEAFF,TGCGCCAGCAGCCAAACACCCTCGACACCCCGGGGGTTGGACACTGAAGCTTTCTTT
TRBJ2-3,NA,TRBV30,NA,CAWMATDTQYF,TGTGCCTGGATGGCTACAGATACGCAGTATTTT
TRBJ2-7,TRBD2,TRBV6-1,NA,CASNPLAGENEQYF,TGTGCCAGCAACCCCCTAGCGGGAGAAAACGAGCAGTACTTC
TRBJ1-2,TRBD1,TRBV4-3,NA,CASSPMTGDSYGYTF,TGCGCCAGCAGCCCCATGACAGGGGATTCCTATGGCTACACCTTC
TRBJ2-5,NA,TRBV5-5,NA,CASSPTVTQETQYF,TGTGCCAGCTCACCAACAGTTACACAAGAGACCCAGTACTTC
TRBJ2-4,TRBD1,TRBV7-2,NA,CASSPAEGARGNIQYF,TGTGCCAGCAGCCCAGCCGAGGGGGCGCGAGGAAACATTCAGTACTTC
TRBJ2-1,NA,TRBV29-1,NA,CSARDLNDEQFF,TGCAGCGCTCGGGACTTAAACGATGAGCAGTTCTTC
TRBJ1-6,NA,TRBV15,few,CATSGGFYNSPLHF,TGTGCCACCAGCGGGGGGTTCTATAATTCACCCCTCCACTTT
TRBJ2-3,TRBD2,TRBV6-5,NA,CASTIAGAGTDTQYF,TGTGCCAGCACCATAGCGGGAGCCGGGACAGATACGCAGTATTTT
TRBJ2-5,TRBD2,TRBV28,NA,CASSAWTSGRAGEAQYF,TGTGCCAGCAGTGCTTGGACTAGCGGGAGGGCCGGGGAGGCCCAGTACTTC
TRBJ2-3,NA,TRBV28,once,CAASGSTDTQYF,TGTGCCGCGAGCGGGAGCACAGATACGCAGTATTTT
TRBJ2-7,NA,TRBV27,NA,CASSLALPYEQYF,TGTGCCAGCAGTTTGGCATTGCCCTACGAGCAGTACTTC
TRBJ2-1,NA,TRBV11-3,NA,CASSPPRSYNEQFF,TGTGCCAGCAGCCCACCCAGGTCATACAATGAGCAGTTCTTC
TRBJ2-7,TRBD1,TRBV29-1,NA,CSVLVDRGYEQYF,TGCAGCGTTTTGGTGGACAGGGGTTACGAGCAGTACTTC
TRBJ1-1,NA,TRBV6-4,NA,CASTQTEAFF,TGTGCCAGCACTCAGACTGAAGCTTTCTTT
TRBJ2-5,NA,TRBV6-5,NA,CASVGPKTQYF,TGTGCCAGCGTGGGCCCGAAGACCCAGTACTTC
TRBJ2-1,TRBD1,TRBV2,NA,CASSDRGRNEQFF,TGTGCCAGCAGCGACAGGGGCCGAAATGAGCAGTTCTTC
TRBJ1-5,NA,TRBV2,NA,CASSDMGSGPQHF,TGTGCCAGCAGTGATATGGGCTCAGGGCCCCAGCATTTT
TRBJ1-2,TRBD1,TRBV5-1,NA,CASSSADRGGYGYTF,TGCGCCAGCAGCTCGGCGGACAGGGGGGGTTATGGCTACACCTTC
TRBJ1-2,TRBD1,TRBV5-1,NA,CASSLDGDRGGYGYTF,TGCGCCAGCAGCTTGGATGGGGACAGGGGAGGCTATGGCTACACCTTC
TRBJ2-5,TRBD1,TRBV25-1,NA,CASSEDRGQGTQYF,TGTGCCAGCAGTGAAGACAGGGGGCAGGGGACCCAGTACTTC
TRBJ1-1,NA,TRBV5-5,NA,CASSLVGSTEAFF,TGTGCCAGCAGCTTGGTTGGGAGCACTGAAGCTTTCTTT
TRBJ1-1,NA,TRBV28,NA,CASSLFLEAFF,TGTGCCAGCAGTTTATTCCTCGAAGCTTTCTTT
TRBJ2-2,TRBD2,TRBV7-3,once,CASSLYASGNSGELFF,TGTGCCAGCAGCTTATATGCTAGCGGGAACTCTGGGGAGCTGTTTTTT
TRBJ2-7,TRBD2,TRBV4-3,NA,CASSRARESNYEQYF,TGCGCCAGCAGCCGGGCGCGGGAGTCCAACTACGAGCAGTACTTC
TRBJ2-3,TRBD2,TRBV28,NA,CASSFPLAGEDTQYF,TGTGCCAGCAGTTTCCCACTAGCGGGAGAAGATACGCAGTATTTT
TRBJ2-3,TRBD2,TRBV13,NA,CASSLRGTSGSVTQYF,TGTGCCAGCAGCTTAAGGGGGACTAGCGGGAGTGTTACGCAGTATTTT
TRBJ2-1,NA,TRBV6-1,NA,CASSEAWRDEQFF,TGTGCCAGCAGTGAAGCTTGGCGGGATGAGCAGTTCTTC
TRBJ1-2,TRBD1,TRBV4-3,NA,CASSQENRGNYGYTF,TGCGCCAGCAGCCAAGAGAACAGGGGTAACTATGGCTACACCTTC
TRBJ1-1,NA,TRBV28,NA,CASKKRVNTEAFF,TGTGCCAGCAAGAAGAGGGTGAACACTGAAGCTTTCTTT
TRBJ1-3,TRBD1,TRBV30,NA,CAWSATSTGPGNTIYF,TGTGCCTGGAGTGCCACTTCGACAGGGCCTGGAAACACCATATATTTT
TRBJ2-7,NA,TRBV7-3,NA,CASSLNGGTAYEQYF,TGTGCCAGCAGCTTAAATGGGGGGACCGCCTACGAGCAGTACTTC
TRBJ1-3,NA,TRBV28,NA,CASIQGGTSGNTIYF,TGTGCCAGCATACAGGGCGGAACGTCTGGAAACACCATATATTTT
TRBJ2-5,TRBD2,TRBV7-7,NA,CASTPRRLAGGGFQETQYF,TGTGCCAGCACCCCTCGGAGACTAGCGGGAGGAGGCTTTCAAGAGACCCAGTACTTC